A single sample gave rise to the 23 T cell receptor beta chains below, sequenced in a study of identical twins. In TCRdb, the 5' RACE reads were re-called with MiXCR into one record per CDR3 protein. The sample includes approximately 680,000 distinct CDR3 sequences, 7.1% seen only once; the top ten take approximately 1.5%. These data were also filed under a second study, of yellow fever vaccine responses in identical twins.

Input material: PBMCs. These receptors came from a young woman in good health.

This clonotype was counted many times. The chain joins TRBV10-3 to TRBJ2-7; D remains ambiguous. Germline values: CDR1 ENHRY, CDR2 SYGVKD. Trimming stripped 3 bases from V and 6 bases from J, with 9 bases between. This CDR3 has 12 amino acids. The CDR3: CAISDGSTEQYV. CDR3 DNA: TGTGCCATCAGTGACGGGTCGACCGAGCAGTACGTC.

The chain combines TRBV12-3 or TRBV12-4 with TRBJ1-2; D unresolved. The V end was cut by 5 bases, the J end by 5 bases, with 12 bases between. This CDR3 contains 13 residues. The CDR3 DNA reads TGTGCCAGCAGTCACGCTGCGGAGTATGGCTACACCTTC. It translates to CASSHAAEYGYTF.

This clonotype was seen repeatedly, ten times or more. V and J are TRBV5-1 and TRBJ2-5; 10 bases match TRBD1. There are 16 residues in the CDR3. V lost 0 bases, J lost 5 bases, and 7 bases stayed unmatched. Germline CDR1 reads SGHRS; CDR2 reads YFSETQ. Written as DNA, the CDR3 is TGCGCCAGCAGCTTGGATTCGGGACAGGGGACGGAGACCCAGTACTTC. This encodes CASSLDSGQGTETQYF.

This clonotype was found a few times. This rearrangement joins TRBV20-1 to TRBJ2-5, with 7 bases matching TRBD1. This CDR3 is built from 11 residues. The V gene end was trimmed by 6 bases and the J gene end by 4 bases; junction bases not matched to a gene: 2. The germline gives CDR1 DFQATT, CDR2 SNEGSKA (reference sequence). The CDR3, as DNA: TGCAGTGCACAGGGGCGAGAGACCCAGTACTTC. It translates to CSAQGRETQYF.

This chain joins TRBV7-2 and TRBJ2-2; no clear D gene. Germline CDR1 and CDR2: SGHTA and FQGNSA. The CDR3 extends over 14 amino acids. Trimming stripped 1 base from V and 5 bases from J, with 8 bases between. This CDR3 reads CASSLVGLTGELFF. In nucleotides, the CDR3 is TGTGCCAGCAGCTTAGTGGGCCTTACCGGGGAGCTGTTTTTT.

V usage is TRBV6-5 and J usage is TRBJ1-1, with a possible D match to TRBD1 (6 bases). The CDR3 consists of 15 residues. V was trimmed by 0 bases and J by 4 bases, leaving 12 bases between them. CDR1 MNHEY and CDR2 SVGAGI come from the germline V gene. The CDR3 protein is CASSYSWQGSTEAFF. In nucleotides, the CDR3 is TGTGCCAGCAGTTACTCGTGGCAGGGGAGCACTGAAGCTTTCTTT.

The genes are TRBV5-1 and TRBJ1-3; no clear D. Trimming removed 7 bases at V and 8 bases at J, with 22 bases between. The germline gives CDR1 SGHRS, CDR2 YFSETQ. There are 15 residues in the CDR3. The CDR3 coding sequence is TGCGCCAGCGCCGTAGGCAGTTCATCGAGGGACACCATATATTTT. Translating gives CASAVGSSSRDTIYF.

The sample holds a few counts of this clonotype. The genes are TRBV7-9 and TRBJ2-7; 7 nucleotides match TRBD2. The CDR3 is made up of 16 amino acids. Germline V gives CDR1 SEHNR, CDR2 FQNEAQ (reference sequence). V lost 0 bases and J lost 3; bases outside the gene matches: 8. The CDR3 protein is CASSLAELAGSYEQYF. CDR3 nucleotides: TGTGCCAGCAGCTTAGCAGAGTTAGCGGGCAGCTACGAGCAGTACTTC.

The V and J genes are TRBV20-1 and TRBJ2-2; D is unclear. The germline V and J ends were trimmed by 6 bases and 4 bases, with 6 bases remaining between them. The germline V gene has CDR1 DFQATT and CDR2 SNEGSKA (reference sequence). The CDR3 has 11 residues. As DNA, the CDR3 is TGCAGTGCCCTCACCACCGGGGAGCTGTTTTTT. Translation gives CSALTTGELFF.

The chain's CDR3 is CAISGAGSNQPQHF. The CDR3 DNA is TGTGCCATCAGTGGGGCAGGGAGCAATCAGCCCCAGCATTTT. V is TRBV10-3 and J is TRBJ1-5; TRBD1 might be the D (5 bases). Trimming removed 4 bases at V and 1 base at J, with 8 bases between. The CDR3 is 14 residues long. Germline lookup yields CDR1 ENHRY and CDR2 SYGVKD.

V usage is TRBV2 and J usage is TRBJ2-7; 7 bases are shared with TRBD2. J was trimmed by 4 bases and V by 1 base; bases with no gene match: 4. The CDR3 sequence is 14 residues long. CDR1 is SNHLY and CDR2 is FYNNEI in the germline V gene. The CDR3 is CASSEGGEGYEQYF. Here the CDR3 DNA reads TGTGCCAGCAGTGAAGGAGGGGAGGGGTACGAGCAGTACTTC.

This clonotype was observed at least ten times. The CDR3 sequence is CASSQDGRGESPLHF. CDR3 coding DNA: TGCGCCAGCAGCCAAGATGGCAGGGGAGAATCACCCCTCCACTTT. The rearrangement joins TRBV4-1 to TRBJ1-6; possibly TRBD1 for D (6 bases). The germline V gene has CDR1 MGHRA and CDR2 YSYEKL. The CDR3 contains 15 residues. Trimming removed 0 bases from V and 10 bases from J, with 13 bases in between.

This clonotype was found many times. The genes are TRBV4-2 and TRBJ2-3; 10 nucleotides match TRBD2. V gave up 0 bases and J gave up 2 bases; unmatched junction bases: 14. Per germline, CDR1 LGHNA and CDR2 YNFKEQ. The CDR3 is 20 amino acids. CDR3 nucleotide sequence: TGTGCCAGCAGCCAAGACCGGCTACGACTACTAGCGGGGATCACAGATACGCAGTATTTT. Protein product: CASSQDRLRLLAGITDTQYF.

This CDR3 is CASSDATGGNEQFF. As DNA, the CDR3 is TGTGCCAGCAGTGACGCGACAGGGGGCAATGAGCAGTTCTTC. V and J are TRBV6-4 and TRBJ2-1, with 9 positions matching TRBD1. CDR1 MRHNA and CDR2 SNTAGT come from the germline V gene. V gave up 2 bases and J gave up 6 bases; unmatched junction bases: 2. The CDR3 covers 14 residues.

This clonotype has a handful of counts. The rearrangement uses TRBV2 and TRBJ2-7; D is uncertain. The CDR3 runs to 13 residues. Germline loops: CDR1 SNHLY, CDR2 FYNNEI. The V end lost 0 bases, the J end lost 1 base, and 4 bases lay between the germline ends. The CDR3 DNA follows: TGTGCCAGCAGTGAAGCTAGTTCCTACGAGCAGTACTTC. Protein sequence: CASSEASSYEQYF.

This clonotype has a handful of counts. The rearrangement joins TRBV20-1 to TRBJ1-5; the D is unclear. The CDR3 has 14 amino acids. Germline CDR1 reads DFQATT; CDR2 reads SNEGSKA (reference sequence). V lost 5 bases to trimming and J lost 4 bases, with 15 bases between them. This CDR3 is CSAVPGPGNQPQHF. For the CDR3, the DNA is TGCAGTGCTGTCCCCGGGCCAGGAAATCAGCCCCAGCATTTT.

This clonotype was seen at least ten times. The CDR3 is CASRSVGGYGYTF. CDR3 coding DNA: TGCGCCAGCAGGTCGGTAGGTGGCTATGGCTACACCTTC. The rearrangement uses TRBV4-1 and TRBJ1-2; no clear D gene. Trimming removed 6 bases at V and 4 bases at J, with 12 bases between. Germline V lookup: CDR1 MGHRA, CDR2 YSYEKL. This CDR3 contains 13 residues.

This clonotype was counted between two and nine times. The chain recombines TRBV11-2 with TRBJ2-1; D might be TRBD1 or TRBD2, each matching 6 bases. V lost 8 bases and J 7 bases, leaving 18 bases between the germline ends. Germline V gene lookup returns CDR1 SGHAT and CDR2 FQNNGV. This CDR3 contains 14 residues. The CDR3 bases are TGTGCCAGCGGCCCGGGGGCGTTGGGGAATGAGCAGTTCTTC. It yields the protein CASGPGALGNEQFF.

This clonotype was recorded at least ten times. The V and J genes are TRBV6-5 and TRBJ1-5; 7 bases match TRBD1. V shed 2 bases, J shed 5 bases, and the junction held 3 bases outside the gene matches. This CDR3 has 14 residues. CDR1 is MNHEY, CDR2 SVGAGI, per germline. The CDR3, as DNA: TGTGCCAGCAGTTACCGCCAGGGGGATCAGCCCCAGCATTTT. It encodes CASSYRQGDQPQHF.

CDR3 in DNA: TGTGCCAGCAGCCCGACAGGGACAGCAGGAACAGATACGCAGTATTTT. Encoded protein: CASSPTGTAGTDTQYF. The V call is TRBV12-3 or TRBV12-4, the J call TRBJ2-3, with 7 positions matching TRBD1. Trimming removed 6 bases from V and 3 bases from J; junction bases left unmatched: 12. This CDR3 contains 16 residues.

This clonotype appeared many times. The gene calls are TRBV10-3 and TRBJ2-1; D possibly corresponds to TRBD2 (5 bases). Germline V gene sequence: CDR1 ENHRY, CDR2 SYGVKD. V was trimmed by 4 bases and J by 4 bases, leaving 14 bases between them. The CDR3 has 15 residues. CDR3 protein: CAISGKGLRYNEQFF. The CDR3 nucleotides read TGTGCCATCAGTGGAAAAGGACTTCGGTACAATGAGCAGTTCTTC.

This clonotype turned up a few times. V is TRBV7-9 and J is TRBJ1-1, with 9 bases lining up with TRBD1. The CDR3 length is 15 residues. In germline, CDR1 is SEHNR, CDR2 FQNEAQ (reference sequence). Trimming removed 11 bases from V and 4 bases from J; junction bases left unmatched: 14. CDR3 sequence reads: CAGLGTGFGGTEAFF. CDR3 DNA: TGTGCCGGACTTGGGACAGGGTTCGGGGGCACTGAAGCTTTCTTT.

CDR3: CASSLGGLAGIYEQFF. The CDR3 DNA reads as TGTGCCAGCAGCTTGGGGGGACTAGCCGGGATCTATGAGCAGTTCTTC. V gene TRBV5-6 combines with J gene TRBJ2-1, with TRBD2 matching over 9 bases. V was pared by 0 bases and J by 8 bases, with 9 bases of the junction left unmatched. Per the germline V gene, CDR1 is SGHDT and CDR2 is YYEEEE. The length of the CDR3 is 16 residues.